This T cell receptor beta chain is from a study of T cell responses to AZD1222 COVID-19 vaccine. Study in general: Pooled samples include second doses given at about 4 or 12 weeks.

Germline-derived CDR1 and CDR2 are MDHEN and SYDVKM. The CDR3 covers 15 residues. V trimming: 6 bases; J trimming: 0 bases; junction bases outside the gene matches: 5. In regard to this clone: As yet, its antigen is unknown.

Assay used: immunoSEQ multiplex PCR; TCRdb lists only in-frame clones, some missing. The data show around 110,000 clones, around 94% seen once. Points from the study as a whole: Females made up more of the donors, who were largely white British, and clonal diversity may have come out too low. Nearly half of spike-specific TCRs reportedly target variant regions that are unmutated in the B.1.351 and B.1.1.7 variants. The CD4 TCRs associated with vaccination extended across spike and predominated at 160-218 and 743-854.

This chain connects TRBV28 to TRBJ1-5, with 7 bases lining up with TRBD1. The clonotype originates from an adult in good health. The source was peripheral blood, collected on day 0 of AZD1222 vaccination. CDR3 protein: CASSTQGNSNQPQHF. CDR3 DNA: TGTGCCAGCAGCACACAGGGGAATAGCAATCAGCCCCAGCATTTT.